The present T cell receptor (beta chain) was sequenced within a study of T-cell reconstitution after alpha-beta-depleted transplantation in children. Study-level findings and limits: Several hundred graft clones that had expanded were reportedly the source of alpha-beta T cells about two months after transplant. A year post-transplant, T-cell counts and diversity derived mostly from newly produced T cells.

Unique molecular identifiers tagged the TCRbeta library. Each CDR3 protein gets one entry after TCRdb re-called the PCR reads with MiXCR. The table shows 500,000 to 650,000 distinct CDR3 sequences, with about an eighth occurring only once. At least ten counts were recorded for this clonotype. Its cognate antigen is unknown. The receptor was isolated from a female patient between 2 and 15 years old who had a stem cell transplant for aplastic anemia, so the T cells may come from the graft donor. The material was PBMCs, mostly from graft donor cells, obtained 180 days after TCRalphabeta/CD19-depleted stem cell transplant.

CDR3 in amino acids: CASSLAGANTEAFF. The CDR3 nucleotides read TGTGCCAGCAGCTTAGCAGGGGCGAACACTGAAGCTTTCTTT. The chain links TRBV7-8 to TRBJ1-1, with D possibly being TRBD1 (5 bases). The CDR3 runs 14 residues. Trimming took 0 bases from V and 1 from J, leaving 6 bases between them. CDR1 is SGHVS and CDR2 is FQNEAQ in the germline V gene.